A selection of T cell receptor beta chains follows, all from one sample in a study of shared clonotypes between healthy human individuals. The data were produced by immunoSEQ multiplex PCR, yet TCRdb's version contains in-frame clones alone and is incomplete. The table records approximately 720,000 clones, approximately 75% of them present only once. Sequencing was carried out using memory CD4+ T cells sorted from blood. These receptors came from a woman in her twenties or thirties in good health. The CDR3 runs from the conserved cysteine through the conserved F or W. Fields, in order: D gene, V gene, J gene, CDR3 length, CDR3 protein. A D gene is named only where the DNA matches it firmly.

.	TRBV5-1	TRBJ2-1	15	CASSHDISSYNEQFF
TRBD2	TRBV6-6	TRBJ2-7	14	CASRASGYAYEQYF
TRBD2	TRBV7-2	TRBJ2-3	14	CASSLSGFTDTQYF
.	TRBV6-1	TRBJ2-7	13	CASQDRRLYEQYF
.	TRBV11-2	TRBJ2-3	17	CASSPRTDSLSTDTQYF
.	TRBV5-4	TRBJ1-4	14	CASSCVDRNEKLFF
.	TRBV9	TRBJ1-4	15	CASSVVSEFNEKLFF
TRBD2	TRBV18	TRBJ2-1	17	CASSPQLAGGPGDEQFF
.	TRBV18	TRBJ2-1	14	CASSPDGSYNEQFF
TRBD1	TRBV2	TRBJ2-7	16	CASSRGQGASSYEQYF
.	TRBV27	TRBJ1-1	13	CASRTRPYTEAFF
.	TRBV18	TRBJ2-5	13	CASSPEFQETQYF
.	TRBV18	TRBJ2-3	14	CASSPQSIPDTQYF
.	TRBV19	TRBJ1-6	13	CASSIGRNSPLHF
.	TRBV5-4	TRBJ2-1	15	CASSLGGLSYNEQFF
TRBD2	TRBV29-1	TRBJ2-1	14	CSVLGLAGTNEQFF
.	TRBV7-8	TRBJ1-2	12	CASSYRVGGYTF
.	TRBV30	TRBJ2-7	15	CAWSVGTGPGGEQYF
.	TRBV28	TRBJ2-7	12	CASSTLSYEQYF
.	TRBV28	TRBJ2-7	15	CASSLGRGGIYEQYF
.	TRBV28	TRBJ2-7	14	CASSLPGLSYEQYF
.	TRBV5-4	TRBJ1-1	14	CASSLVGAGTEAFF
.	TRBV4-2	TRBJ2-7	16	CASSPRYISGPYEQYF
.	TRBV30	TRBJ2-5	14	CAWSGLAQQETQYF
TRBD2	TRBV18	TRBJ2-7	14	CASVAGGESYEQYF
.	TRBV20-1	TRBJ1-2	11	CSASRDSGYTF
.	TRBV5-1	TRBJ2-2	15	CASTGGLPNTGELFF
.	TRBV7-2	TRBJ2-1	15	CASSFPRVTYNEQFF
.	TRBV27	TRBJ1-1	14	CASSTTPMNTEAFF
.	TRBV5-6	TRBJ2-3	17	CASSLAGSRQNADTQYF
TRBD1	TRBV9	TRBJ1-1	15	CASGRGDRMNTEAFF
.	TRBV6-6	TRBJ1-1	14	CASTPDGTFAEAFF
TRBD1	TRBV7-2	TRBJ1-1	15	CASSPSGTGNTEAFF